This entry lists 5 T cell receptor beta chains sequenced from one sample in a study of TIL therapy for anti-PD-1-resistant metastatic lung cancer. The time point denotes: pre-treatment sample, taken before nivolumab and TIL therapy. Sequencing used immunoSEQ v3. The method was immunoSEQ multiplex PCR; TCRdb's version includes in-frame clones alone and lacks a portion of them. The sample lists 45,000 to 75,000 clones; around 69% were seen once. The sequences come from blood, collected at baseline. These TCRs come from a person aged 25-79 years with non-small cell lung cancer.

This chain uses TRBV2 with TRBJ1-5; 10 bases align to TRBD1. In germline, CDR1 is SNHLY, CDR2 FYNNEI. CDR3 length: 13 amino acids. V lost 7 bases and J lost 5; bases outside the gene matches: 2. The CDR3 nucleotides are TGTGCCAGCACCGGACAGGGGGATCAGCCCCAGCATTTT. It specifies CASTGQGDQPQHF. The whole variable domain, remainder taken from reference TRBV2 and TRBJ1-5, is EPEVTQTPSHQVTQMGQEVILRCVPISNHLYFYWYRQILGQKVEFLVSFYNNEISEKSEIFDDQFSVERPDGSNFTLKIRSTKLEDSAMYFCASTGQGDQPQHFGDGTRLSIL.

The rearrangement links TRBV5-1 to TRBJ2-7, with D perhaps matching TRBD2 (5 bases). Per germline, CDR1 SGHRS and CDR2 YFSETQ. Trimming cost V 3 bases and J 2 bases, with 12 bases left between them. The CDR3 contains 14 residues. In DNA, the CDR3 is TGCGCCAGCAGCTACTCAGACTACACCTACGAGCAGTACTTC. It encodes CASSYSDYTYEQYF.

The rearrangement joins TRBV5-5 to TRBJ2-7; TRBD1 or TRBD2 may be the D gene (5 bases each). The CDR3 contains 14 residues. Germline CDR1 and CDR2: SGHKS and YYEKEE (reference sequence). V was clipped by 4 bases and J by 4 bases, with 15 bases between them. CDR3 sequence (DNA): TGTGCCAGCAGCACACTCGGGACCGCGTACGAGCAGTACTTC. It yields the protein CASSTLGTAYEQYF.

The rearrangement links TRBV4-2 to TRBJ1-4; no clear D gene. V gave up 3 bases and J gave up 11 bases, with 19 bases separating them. CDR3 length equals 15 residues. CDR1 LGHNA and CDR2 YNFKEQ come from the germline V gene. The CDR3 reads CASSQDPGNGRKLFF. CDR3 sequence (DNA): TGTGCCAGCAGCCAGGATCCGGGGAATGGCAGGAAACTGTTTTTT.

The J gene is TRBJ2-7, the V gene TRBV6-1; no clear D gene. This CDR3 spans 11 amino acids. V was pared by 2 bases and J by 6 bases, with 5 bases between. Germline values: CDR1 MNHNS, CDR2 SASEGT. In nucleotides, the CDR3 is TGTGCCAGCAGTGAATACGGCGAGCAGTACTTC. Translating gives CASSEYGEQYF.